The clone carrying this T cell receptor (beta chain) was seen ten or more times. Its antigen is not known. The source of the sample is a study of T cells in Graves' hyperthyroidism and ophthalmopathy. Germline lookup yields CDR1 MNHNY and CDR2 SVGAGI (reference sequence). This CDR3 region has 14 residues. V lost 2 bases and J lost 4; bases outside the gene matches: 2. Stability of Graves' hyperthyroidism was defined as absent ophthalmopathy progression within 18 months. Subjects aged 18 to 65 presented with newly diagnosed hyperthyroidism of less than 2 months' duration. Amplification of TCR beta CDR3 regions was performed using RNA transcripts as template. TCR CDR3 regions were first amplified by RT-PCR with HTBI primers. One entry per CDR3 protein, called by TCRdb with MiXCR from the multiplex PCR reads. The profile covers hundreds of thousands of distinct CDR3 sequences, with roughly 46% appearing a single time and roughly 8.2% taken by the ten largest.

Study-wide points: Peripheral blood also featured most of the thyroid clonotypes expanded above 0.001.

The TCR was taken from a woman aged 18-29 years with Graves' hyperthyroidism. Sequenced: peripheral blood or thyroid tissue (not recorded which). The V gene is TRBV6-6, the J gene TRBJ1-5; 7 bases are a match to TRBD1. CDR3 sequence reads: CASSYLQGNQPQHF. The CDR3 DNA follows: TGTGCCAGCAGTTACCTACAGGGGAATCAGCCCCAGCATTTT.